This is a list of T cell receptor beta chains from one sample in a study of T cells in Graves' hyperthyroidism and ophthalmopathy. In TCRdb, the multiplex PCR reads were re-called with MiXCR into one record per CDR3 protein. This sample carries roughly 800,000 distinct CDR3 sequences, over 35% of them seen once, and the ten largest clones take about 9%. The sample comprised blood. The receptors were sampled from a man between 18 and 29 years old with Graves' hyperthyroidism. Each CDR3 is given with its conserved first and last residue. D genes are given only for firm matches. The listing skips clone size in some rows; elsewhere it reads once, few, many or a size class.

j_call d_call v_call clone_size cdr3_nt cdr3_aa
TRBJ2-5 . TRBV4-3 . TGCGCCAGCAGCCAAGGCTTGCGGGGACAAGAGACCCAGTACTTC CASSQGLRGQETQYF
TRBJ2-5 TRBD2 TRBV11-1 many TGTGCCAGCAGCTTAGGACTAGCGGGGGCCTTTCAAGAGACCCAGTACTTC CASSLGLAGAFQETQYF
TRBJ2-7 TRBD1 TRBV7-4 . TGTGCCAGCAGCTTGTGGGACAGGGAGTCCTACGAGCAGTACTTC CASSLWDRESYEQYF
TRBJ1-1 TRBD1 TRBV5-1 few TGCGCCAGCAGCTTGGGCAGGGGGATGGTGGACACTGAAGCTTTCTTT CASSLGRGMVDTEAFF
TRBJ2-5 . TRBV29-1 many TGCAGCGTTGGTCTGACTAGTCAAGAGACCCAGTACTTC CSVGLTSQETQYF
TRBJ2-7 . TRBV29-1 many TGCAGCGTAGTTCGGGGGAAAGAAGAGCAGTACTTC CSVVRGKEEQYF
TRBJ2-7 TRBD1 TRBV25-1 . TGTGCCAGCAAGGGACAGGGGTACTCCTACGAGCAGTACTTC CASKGQGYSYEQYF
TRBJ2-7 . TRBV20-1 few TGCAGTGCTAGAGCCCCTCAAATTGGCTACGAGCAGTACTTC CSARAPQIGYEQYF
TRBJ1-2 . TRBV20-1 few TGCAGTGCTAGAGATCTGGGGGCGGGGTATGGCTACACCTTC CSARDLGAGYGYTF
TRBJ1-1 . TRBV6-1 . TGTGCCAGCAGTGAAGCGGTCAGGAACACTGAAGCTTTCTTT CASSEAVRNTEAFF
TRBJ1-3 . TRBV7-9 . TGTGCCAGCAGCTTAGCCAGGACATCACACACCATATATTTT CASSLARTSHTIYF
TRBJ1-3 TRBD1 TRBV19 few TGTGCCAGTAGTTTGACAGGGAGAAACACCATATATTTT CASSLTGRNTIYF
TRBJ2-6 TRBD1 TRBV7-2 many TGTGCCAGCAGTGTCGCCGGGACAGCCCATGGCGTCCTGACTTTC CASSVAGTAHGVLTF
TRBJ1-1 TRBD1 TRBV19 . TGTGCCAGTAGACAACCCACAGGGGGCGGAACTGAAGCTTTCTTT CASRQPTGGGTEAFF
TRBJ2-5 . TRBV15 . TGTGCCACCAGCAGATCCCGGGGAAGGCAACAAGAGACCCAGTACTTC CATSRSRGRQQETQYF
TRBJ1-5 . TRBV10-2 . TGCGCCAGCAGTGGAGACGGGCTTAGCAATCAGCCCCAGCATTTT CASSGDGLSNQPQHF
TRBJ1-3 . TRBV29-1 . TGCAGCGTTCGAGCGGGCACCATATATTTT CSVRAGTIYF
TRBJ2-2 TRBD2 TRBV12-3/TRBV12-4 once TGTGCCAGCAGTCCTGGACTAGAGTCCGGGGAGCTGTTTTTT CASSPGLESGELFF
TRBJ1-1 . TRBV29-1 many TGCAGCGTTGCAGGGACATTTGAGACTGAAGCTTTCTTT CSVAGTFETEAFF
TRBJ2-2 . TRBV9 . TGTGCCAGCAGCCCGATGAGCGATGCGAACACCGGGGAGCTGTTTTTT CASSPMSDANTGELFF
TRBJ2-7 . TRBV5-8 . TGCGCCAGCAGCTTGGAACCCGGGACTTCCGAGCAGTACTTC CASSLEPGTSEQYF